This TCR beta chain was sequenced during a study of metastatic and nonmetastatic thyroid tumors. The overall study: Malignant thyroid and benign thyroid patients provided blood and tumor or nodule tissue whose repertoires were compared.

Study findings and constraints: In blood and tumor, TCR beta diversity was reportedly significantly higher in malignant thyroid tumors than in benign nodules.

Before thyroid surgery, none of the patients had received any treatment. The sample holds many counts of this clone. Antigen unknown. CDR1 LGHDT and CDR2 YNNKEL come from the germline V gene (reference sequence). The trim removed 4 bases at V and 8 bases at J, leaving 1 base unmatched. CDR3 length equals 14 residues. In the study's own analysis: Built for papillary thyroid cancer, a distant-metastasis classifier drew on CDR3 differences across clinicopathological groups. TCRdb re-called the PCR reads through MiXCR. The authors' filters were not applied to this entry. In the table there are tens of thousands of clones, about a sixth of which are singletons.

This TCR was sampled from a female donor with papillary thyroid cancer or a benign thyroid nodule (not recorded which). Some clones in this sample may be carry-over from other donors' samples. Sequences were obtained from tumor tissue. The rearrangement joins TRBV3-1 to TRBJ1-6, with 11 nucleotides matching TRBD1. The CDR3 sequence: CASSRGQGDSPLHF. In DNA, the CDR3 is TGTGCCAGCAGCCGGGGACAGGGGGATTCACCCCTCCACTTT.